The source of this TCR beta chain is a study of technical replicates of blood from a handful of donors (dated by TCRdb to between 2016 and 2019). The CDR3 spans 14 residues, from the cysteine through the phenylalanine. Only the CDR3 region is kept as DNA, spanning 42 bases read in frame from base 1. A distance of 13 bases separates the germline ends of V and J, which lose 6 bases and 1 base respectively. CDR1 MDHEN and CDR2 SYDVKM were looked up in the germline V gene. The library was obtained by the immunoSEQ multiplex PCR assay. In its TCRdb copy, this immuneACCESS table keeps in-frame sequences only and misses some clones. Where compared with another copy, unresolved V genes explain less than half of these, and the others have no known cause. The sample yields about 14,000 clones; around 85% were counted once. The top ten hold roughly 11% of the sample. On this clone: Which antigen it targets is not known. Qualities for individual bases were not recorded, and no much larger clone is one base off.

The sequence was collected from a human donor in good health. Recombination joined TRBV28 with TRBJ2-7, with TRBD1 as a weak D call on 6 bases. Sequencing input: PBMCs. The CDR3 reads CASRLTGPSYEQYF. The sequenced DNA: TGTGCCAGCAGGCTCACAGGGCCGTCCTACGAGCAGTACTTC.